The present TCR beta chain was sequenced within a study of identical twins. Study-wide points: Cord blood beta clonotypes that were abundant carried fewer insertions, and memory repertoires showed no such trend. The study found weaker excess twin sharing in beta out-of-frame sequences.

V lost 7 bases to trimming and J lost 4 bases, with 18 bases between them. CDR1 is SGHDT and CDR2 is YYEEEE in the germline V gene. CDR3 size: 15 residues. Regarding this clonotype: Its antigen is unknown.

Via MiXCR, TCRdb re-called the 5' RACE reads, giving one row per CDR3 protein. This table has approximately 620,000 distinct CDR3 sequences, less than 10% appearing once. In addition, the sample was reused for a study of yellow fever vaccine responses in identical twins.

Sequencing used PBMCs. This chain connects TRBV5-6 to TRBJ2-1, with D perhaps matching TRBD1 (5 bases). This receptor was identified in a woman in her late teens or twenties in good health. The CDR3 loop is CASGFLRQKYNEQFF. The DNA of the CDR3 is TGTGCCAGCGGATTTTTGAGACAGAAGTACAATGAGCAGTTCTTC.